This T cell receptor (beta chain) was sequenced for a study of T cell responses to AZD1222 COVID-19 vaccine. As concerns this clone: Its specificity is not known.

General study results and limits: Close to half of spike-specific TCRs reportedly recognize unmutated variant regions. Regions 160-218 and 743-854 dominated among vaccine-associated CD4 TCRs spanning spike. Compared with day 0, the breadth and depth of the Spike-specific TCR repertoire rose significantly after two doses of AZD1222.

The J segment lost 6 bases and the V segment lost 4 bases, leaving 4 bases of the junction unmatched. The CDR3 is made up of 15 amino acids. Germline assignment: CDR1 SGHVS and CDR2 FNYEAQ. Generated by immunoSEQ multiplex PCR, the TCRdb table keeps only in-frame clones and is missing some. Of over 110,000 clones in the sample, about nine tenths are singletons; the top ten hold approximately 1.8%. The chain employs TRBV7-6 and TRBJ2-2; 11 nucleotides agree with TRBD1. This receptor was obtained from an adult who received the AZD1222 COVID-19 vaccine. The input for sequencing was peripheral blood, taken 28 days after the second AZD1222 dose. The CDR3 reads CASSYGTGGSGELFF. Written as DNA, the CDR3 is TGTGCCAGCAGCTACGGGACAGGGGGGTCCGGGGAGCTGTTTTTT.